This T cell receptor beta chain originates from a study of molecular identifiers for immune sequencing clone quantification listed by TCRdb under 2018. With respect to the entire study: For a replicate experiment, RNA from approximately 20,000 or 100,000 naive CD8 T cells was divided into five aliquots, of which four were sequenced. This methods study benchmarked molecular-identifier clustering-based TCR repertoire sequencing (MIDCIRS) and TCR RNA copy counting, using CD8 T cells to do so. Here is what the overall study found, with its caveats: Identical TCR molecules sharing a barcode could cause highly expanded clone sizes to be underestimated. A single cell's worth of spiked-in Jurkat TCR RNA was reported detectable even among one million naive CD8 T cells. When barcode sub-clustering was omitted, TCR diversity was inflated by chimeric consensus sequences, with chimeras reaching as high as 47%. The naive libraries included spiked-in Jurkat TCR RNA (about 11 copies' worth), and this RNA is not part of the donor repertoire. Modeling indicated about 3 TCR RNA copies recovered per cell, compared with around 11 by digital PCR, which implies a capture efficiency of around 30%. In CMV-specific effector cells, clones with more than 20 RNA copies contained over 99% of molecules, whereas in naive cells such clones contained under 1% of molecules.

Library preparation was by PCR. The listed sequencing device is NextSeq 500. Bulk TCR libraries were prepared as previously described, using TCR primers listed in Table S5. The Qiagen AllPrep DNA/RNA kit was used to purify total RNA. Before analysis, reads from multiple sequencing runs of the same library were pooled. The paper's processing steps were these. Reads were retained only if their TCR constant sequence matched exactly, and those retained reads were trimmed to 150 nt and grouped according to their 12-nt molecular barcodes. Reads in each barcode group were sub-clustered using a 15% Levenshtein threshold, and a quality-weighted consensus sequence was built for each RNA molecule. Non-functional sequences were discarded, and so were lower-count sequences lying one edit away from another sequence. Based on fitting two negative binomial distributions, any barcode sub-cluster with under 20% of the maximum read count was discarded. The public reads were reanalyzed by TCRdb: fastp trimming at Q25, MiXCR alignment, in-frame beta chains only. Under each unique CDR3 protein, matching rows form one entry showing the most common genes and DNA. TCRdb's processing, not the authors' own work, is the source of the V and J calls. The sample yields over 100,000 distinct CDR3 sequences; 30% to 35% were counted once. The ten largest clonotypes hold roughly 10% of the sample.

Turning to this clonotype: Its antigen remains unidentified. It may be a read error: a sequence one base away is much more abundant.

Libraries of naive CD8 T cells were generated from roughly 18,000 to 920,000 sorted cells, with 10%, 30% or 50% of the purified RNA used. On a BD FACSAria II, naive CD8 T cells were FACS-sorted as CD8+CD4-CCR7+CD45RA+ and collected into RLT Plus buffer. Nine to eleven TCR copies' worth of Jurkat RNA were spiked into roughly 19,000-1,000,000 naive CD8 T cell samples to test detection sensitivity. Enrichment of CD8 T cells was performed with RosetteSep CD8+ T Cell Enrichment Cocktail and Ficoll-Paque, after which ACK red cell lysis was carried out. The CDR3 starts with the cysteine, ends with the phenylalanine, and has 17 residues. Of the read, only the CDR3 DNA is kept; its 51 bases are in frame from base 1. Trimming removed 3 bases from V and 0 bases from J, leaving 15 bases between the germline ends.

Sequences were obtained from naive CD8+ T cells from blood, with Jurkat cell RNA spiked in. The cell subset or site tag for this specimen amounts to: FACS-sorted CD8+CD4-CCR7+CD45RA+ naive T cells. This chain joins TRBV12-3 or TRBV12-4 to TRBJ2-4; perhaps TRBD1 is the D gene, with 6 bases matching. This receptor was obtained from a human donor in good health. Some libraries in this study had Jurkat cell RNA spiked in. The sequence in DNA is TGTGCCAGCAGTTTCTGGGACACCTTATTAGCCAAAAACATTCAGTACTTC. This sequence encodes CASSFWDTLLAKNIQYF.